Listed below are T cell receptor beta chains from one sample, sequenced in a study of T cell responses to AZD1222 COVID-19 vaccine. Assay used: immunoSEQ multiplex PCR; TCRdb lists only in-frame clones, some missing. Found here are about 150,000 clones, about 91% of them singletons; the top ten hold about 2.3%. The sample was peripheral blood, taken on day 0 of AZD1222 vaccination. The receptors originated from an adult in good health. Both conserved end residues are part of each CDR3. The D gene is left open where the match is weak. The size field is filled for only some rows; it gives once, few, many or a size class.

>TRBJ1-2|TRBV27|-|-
CASSFRGNYGYTF
TGTGCCAGCAGTTTTCGGGGAAACTATGGCTACACCTTC
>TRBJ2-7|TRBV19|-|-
CASSIVGGPVAPYEQYF
TGTGCCAGTAGTATAGTAGGGGGTCCGGTAGCACCCTACGAGCAGTACTTC
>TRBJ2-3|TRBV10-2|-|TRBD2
CASSVGGTGDTQYF
TGCGCCAGCAGTGTGGGGGGGACTGGAGATACGCAGTATTTT
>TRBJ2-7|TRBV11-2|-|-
CVSSSSRGKAEQYF
TGTGTCAGCAGCTCGAGCAGGGGCAAGGCCGAGCAGTACTTC
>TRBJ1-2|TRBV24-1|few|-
CATSGASPNYGYTF
TGTGCCACCAGTGGGGCAAGCCCAAACTATGGCTACACCTTC
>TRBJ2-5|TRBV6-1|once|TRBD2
CASSELAGGRETQYF
TGTGCCAGCAGTGAACTAGCGGGGGGGCGAGAGACCCAGTACTTC
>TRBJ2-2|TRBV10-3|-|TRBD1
CATQTGGDTGELFF
TGTGCCACCCAGACAGGGGGTGACACCGGGGAGCTGTTTTTT
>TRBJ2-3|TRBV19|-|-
CASRATVVTDTQYF
TGTGCCAGTAGGGCGACAGTCGTCACAGATACGCAGTATTTT
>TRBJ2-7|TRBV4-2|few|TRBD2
CASSQEVAGVTYEQYF
TGTGCCAGCAGCCAAGAAGTAGCGGGAGTCACCTACGAGCAGTACTTC
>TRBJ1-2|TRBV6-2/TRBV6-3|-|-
CASSYSRTEIYGYTF
TGTGCCAGCAGTTACTCGAGGACAGAGATCTATGGCTACACCTTC
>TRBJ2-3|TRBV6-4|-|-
CASSTGALGDTQYF
TGTGCCAGCAGTACGGGAGCTCTAGGAGATACGCAGTATTTT
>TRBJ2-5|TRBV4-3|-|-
CASSQGVGQETQYF
TGCGCCAGCAGCCAAGGTGTCGGCCAAGAGACCCAGTACTTC
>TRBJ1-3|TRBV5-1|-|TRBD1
CASSSGTGVVNTIYF
TGCGCCAGCAGTTCCGGGACAGGGGTCGTAAACACCATATATTTT
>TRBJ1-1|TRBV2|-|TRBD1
CASSEVILGQDKSVYHEGEAFF
TGTGCCAGCAGTGAAGTCATCCTTGGACAGGATAAAAGCGTGTACCATGAAGGTGAAGCTTTCTTT
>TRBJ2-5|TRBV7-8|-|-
CASSLVAEGQETQYF
TGTGCCAGCAGCTTAGTGGCTGAGGGCCAAGAGACCCAGTACTTC
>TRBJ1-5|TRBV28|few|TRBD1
CASSLTTYRQGLRQPQHF
TGTGCCAGCAGTTTAACCACATACCGACAGGGGCTACGACAGCCCCAGCATTTT
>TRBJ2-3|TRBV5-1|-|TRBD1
CASSKTGEEDTQYF
TGCGCCAGCAGCAAAACAGGGGAAGAAGATACGCAGTATTTT
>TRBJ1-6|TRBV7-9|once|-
CASSLGRTSSYNSPLHF
TGTGCCAGCAGCTTAGGGCGGACCAGCTCCTATAATTCACCCCTCCACTTT
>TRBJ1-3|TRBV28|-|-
CASSLKSFGAGNTIYF
TGTGCCAGCAGTTTGAAATCATTCGGGGCTGGAAACACCATATATTTT
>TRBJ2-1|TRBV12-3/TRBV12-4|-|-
CASSDSREQFF
TGTGCCAGCAGCGATTCTCGGGAGCAGTTCTTC
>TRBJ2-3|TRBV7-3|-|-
CASSSGLPPDTQYF
TGTGCCAGCAGTTCTGGGCTCCCCCCGGATACGCAGTATTTT
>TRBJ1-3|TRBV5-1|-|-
CASSLTRDRHPGNTIYF
TGCGCCAGCAGCTTGACCCGAGACAGGCATCCTGGAAACACCATATATTTT
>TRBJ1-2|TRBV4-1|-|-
CASSQRVNYGYTF
TGCGCCAGCAGCCAACGGGTTAACTATGGCTACACCTTC
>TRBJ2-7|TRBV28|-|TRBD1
CASSYRQGKKGRYEQYF
TGTGCCAGCAGTTACCGACAGGGCAAAAAAGGGCGCTACGAGCAGTACTTC
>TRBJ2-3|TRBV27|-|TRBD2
CASRLAGGLDTQYF
TGTGCCAGCCGGCTAGCGGGGGGTCTGGATACGCAGTATTTT
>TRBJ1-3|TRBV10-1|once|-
CASSDRGPGNTIYF
TGCGCCAGCAGTGATAGAGGGCCGGGAAACACCATATATTTT
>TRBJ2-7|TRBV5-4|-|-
CASSSRGGANEQYF
TGTGCCAGCAGCTCGAGGGGGGGGGCCAACGAGCAGTACTTC
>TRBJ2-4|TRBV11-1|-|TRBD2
CASSFQGGENIQYF
TGTGCCAGCAGCTTTCAGGGAGGGGAAAACATTCAGTACTTC